The clone carrying this T cell receptor (beta chain) was picked up a small number of times. Its antigen is currently unknown. The V end lost 8 bases, the J end lost 6 bases, and 13 bases lay between the germline ends. CDR1 and CDR2 from the germline V gene are LNHDA and SQIVND (reference sequence). This CDR3 is 13 amino acids long. Regions amplified from RNA transcripts were the TCR beta CDR3 regions. The study used the HTBI primer set for a first-round RT-PCR of the TCR CDR3. TCRdb itself ran the multiplex PCR reads through MiXCR, one entry per CDR3 protein. Here the sample spans approximately 520,000 distinct CDR3 sequences, more than 20% being singletons. These data belong to a study of T cells in Graves' hyperthyroidism and ophthalmopathy. Study overall: Prior to any treatment, at the point of initial diagnosis, peripheral blood was collected. Study-level findings and limits: Expanded thyroid clonotypes (above 0.001) were mostly also found in blood.

PBMCs were derived from 10 ml fresh peripheral blood. The chain is built from TRBV19 and TRBJ2-2; D uncertain. Input material: blood. This TCR derives from a man aged 18-30 years with Graves' hyperthyroidism. The CDR3 nucleotides are TGTGCCAGTGGTGTCAAGGTCGCCGGGGAGCTGTTTTTT. This codes for CASGVKVAGELFF. Using reference TRBV19 and TRBJ2-2 for the parts outside the CDR3, the full variable domain is DGGITQSPKYLFRKEGQNVTLSCEQNLNHDAMYWYRQDPGQGLRLIYYSQIVNDFQKGDIAEGYSVSREKKESFPLTVTSAQKNPTAFYLCASGVKVAGELFFGEGSRLTVL.